A selection of T cell receptor beta chains follows, all from one sample in a study of OX40 agonist ivuxolimab in advanced cancers. Sequenced by immunoSEQ multiplex PCR; TCRdb stores in-frame clones only, minus some. The table includes around 53,000 clones, 88% detected once. The sequences come from CD4+ or CD8+ T cells sorted from blood, collected in a trial of the OX40 agonist ivuxolimab. These receptors were collected from an adult with an advanced solid tumor such as melanoma, head and neck, liver or kidney cancer. Both conserved end residues are part of each CDR3.

V gene	CDR3 protein
TRBV27	CASSSYRGAVNSPLHF
TRBV6-1	CASSELGHRALGGYTF
TRBV5-1	CASSLTGWETQYF
TRBV12-5	CASGLDGTSGTFLEQYF
TRBV27	CASSSGLAGQDHEQFF
TRBV5-1	CASSLVLAGFTDTQYF
TRBV28	CASSLIGQGGGNTIYF
TRBV6-6	CASSYKTSGDYEQYF
TRBV28	CASSEVVAGEKLFF
TRBV6-6	CASSVGTSLLGDTQYF
TRBV19	CASSPRTGMSYNEQFF
TRBV7-8	CASSPYPAGLYEQYF
TRBV29-1	CSACPNSVDTQYF
TRBV11-2	CASSLFSYNEQFF
TRBV2	CASSGLSETQYF
TRBV28	CASSPPPLRVPYEQYF
TRBV5-1	CASSQTGTGNEQFF
TRBV6-1	CASSHTGGYTEAFF
TRBV11-2	CASSIISEQYF
TRBV19	CASSLGTSGTLDTQYF